The clone carrying this TCR beta chain has just one count. Germline CDR1 is MDHEN and CDR2 is SYDVKM. CDR3 size: 13 residues. Germline trimming cut 6 bases from V and 3 bases from J; bases unmatched to any gene: 2. The sample is drawn from a study of OX40 agonist ivuxolimab in advanced cancers. The protocol was immunoSEQ multiplex PCR, while the TCRdb copy is restricted to in-frame clones and leaves out a portion. The profile covers roughly 40,000 clones, with around nine tenths appearing a single time and approximately 13% taken by the ten largest. The rearrangement links TRBV28 to TRBJ2-5; 9 bases agree with TRBD1. This receptor was obtained from an adult with an advanced solid tumor such as melanoma, head and neck, liver or kidney cancer. The material sequenced was CD4+ or CD8+ T cells sorted from blood, taken in a trial of the OX40 agonist ivuxolimab. CDR3 sequence: CASRGQGKETQYF. The CDR3 DNA reads as TGTGCCAGCAGGGGACAGGGAAAAGAGACCCAGTACTTC.